This TCR beta chain is from a study of OX40 agonist ivuxolimab in advanced cancers. Study context: Participants averaged roughly 60 years of age (range roughly 23 to 85) and were approximately 81% male.

Patients were ineligible given autoimmune disease history or systemic immunosuppression. Blood draws occurred at baseline, cycle 4 day 1, and cycle 7 day 1. Some clones are missing from TCRdb's copy, which holds only in-frame ones; the method was immunoSEQ multiplex PCR. The sample consists of tens of thousands of clones, around 85% of them appearing once. Deletions cut 3 bases from V and 1 base from J, with 10 bases between. This CDR3 spans 16 amino acids. Looked up from germline, CDR1 is MNHEY and CDR2 is SMNVEV (reference sequence). This chain links TRBV27 with TRBJ2-6; no clear D gene. The sample in question was CD4+ or CD8+ T cells sorted from blood, obtained in a trial of the OX40 agonist ivuxolimab. This receptor was obtained from an adult with an advanced solid tumor such as melanoma, head and neck, liver or kidney cancer. The CDR3 DNA reads TGTGCCAGCAGTTTTCGGACGGAATCTGGGGCCAACGTCCTGACTTTC. Translated: CASSFRTESGANVLTF.